Following are 13 T cell receptor beta chains from one sample sequenced in a study of metastatic and nonmetastatic thyroid tumors. With MiXCR, TCRdb called clones anew from the PCR reads. The sample contains 6,400 or so clones, roughly 35% of which appear only once. Not a single patient had been given any form of treatment at any point before undergoing thyroid surgery. Sequencing was carried out using adjacent normal tissue. The source of these receptors is a female donor with papillary thyroid cancer or a benign thyroid nodule (not recorded which). Some clones in this sample may be carry-over from other donors' samples.

V usage is TRBV20-1 and J usage is TRBJ1-1; D possibly corresponds to TRBD1 (5 bases). The CDR3 length is 13 residues. CDR1 is DFQATT and CDR2 is SNEGSKA in the germline V gene (reference sequence). Trimming left V 3 bases short and J 2 bases short, with 10 bases between. The CDR3 DNA sequence: TGCAGTGCTAGGGTCGACAGAAACACTGAAGCTTTCTTT. Residues: CSARVDRNTEAFF.

This chain connects TRBV30 to TRBJ1-4, with 10 nucleotides matching TRBD1. J gave up 8 bases and V 2 bases, and 8 bases lay outside the gene matches. The CDR3 covers 15 residues. Germline CDR1 and CDR2: GTSNPN and SVGIG (reference sequence). The CDR3, as DNA: TGTGCCTGGAGTCCTGGGGACAGGGGAGGAGAAAAACTGTTTTTT. Its protein product is CAWSPGDRGGEKLFF. The complete variable domain, with remaining parts taken from reference TRBV30 and TRBJ1-4, reads SQTIHQWPATLVQPVGSPLSLECTVEGTSNPNLYWYRQAAGRGLQLLFYSVGIGQISSEVPQNLSASRPQDRQFILSSKKLLLSDSGFYLCAWSPGDRGGEKLFFGSGTQLSVL.

This chain joins TRBV6-2 or TRBV6-3 and TRBJ1-3; 7 bases map to TRBD1. J was trimmed by 2 bases and V by 2 bases; bases with no gene match: 6. The CDR3 extends over 16 amino acids. Looked up from germline, CDR1 is MNHEY and CDR2 is SVGEGT. CDR3 sequence reads: CASSYRGTAAGNTIYF. CDR3 nucleotide sequence: TGTGCCAGCAGTTACCGAGGGACAGCAGCTGGAAACACCATATATTTT.

This chain's CDR3 is CASRIYQGDRHGYTF. The CDR3 DNA is TGTGCCAGCAGGATCTATCAGGGGGACAGACATGGCTACACCTTC. The chain recombines TRBV2 with TRBJ1-2; 7 bases line up with TRBD1. This CDR3 contains 15 residues. The trim removed 6 bases at V and 6 bases at J, leaving 13 bases unmatched. Germline V gives CDR1 SNHLY, CDR2 FYNNEI.

This clone was detected only a few times. The chain couples TRBV28 to TRBJ1-2; D might be TRBD1 (5 bases). This CDR3 has 15 residues. V lost 6 bases, J lost 2 bases, and 16 bases lay in between. The germline V gene encodes CDR1 MDHEN and CDR2 SYDVKM. The CDR3 protein is CASSWVGPKNYGYTF. Here the CDR3 DNA reads TGTGCCAGCAGCTGGGTGGGGCCCAAAAACTATGGCTACACCTTC.

The chain couples TRBV20-1 to TRBJ2-7; TRBD1 aligns across 9 bases. The trim removed 5 bases at V and 2 bases at J, leaving 19 bases unmatched. The CDR3 contains 18 residues. Germline V CDR1 and CDR2: DFQATT, SNEGSKA (reference sequence). CDR3 residues: CSAPPLGTGKGPTYEQYF. The CDR3, as DNA: TGCAGTGCTCCACCCCTTGGGACAGGGAAGGGTCCAACCTACGAGCAGTACTTC.

The rearrangement joins TRBV6-2 or TRBV6-3 to TRBJ2-5; D is perhaps TRBD1 or TRBD2 (5 bases each). V lost 2 bases and J lost 1, with 14 bases in between. Germline CDR1 reads MNHEY; CDR2 reads SVGEGT. The CDR3 spans 16 residues. For the CDR3, the DNA is TGTGCCAGCAGTTACGGGGGTGGGGCCGCCCAAGAGACCCAGTACTTC. As protein: CASSYGGGAAQETQYF.

This clone was seen many times. A read error may be the cause here, since a much bigger clone is one base away. This chain connects TRBV4-2 to TRBJ2-2; D is perhaps TRBD2 (5 bases). The V gene's germline CDR1 is LGHNA and CDR2 YNFKEQ. The CDR3 runs 17 residues. The CDR3 protein is CASSQAGGPVGTGELLF. Here the CDR3 DNA reads TGTGCCAGCAGCCAAGCCGGTGGGCCTGTGGGCACCGGGGAGCTGCTTTTT.

This clone was counted between two and nine times. The chain uses TRBV5-1 and TRBJ1-5; D gene ambiguous. This CDR3 has 13 amino acids. CDR1 is SGHRS, CDR2 YFSETQ, per germline. Deletions cut 1 base from V and 7 bases from J, with 9 bases between. CDR3 coding DNA: TGCGCCAGCAGCTTGTCGGGAGACCAGCCCCAGCATTTT. Translated: CASSLSGDQPQHF.

This chain uses TRBV20-1 with TRBJ2-7; 11 bases line up with TRBD2. The V segment lost 6 bases and the J segment 9 bases; nucleotides outside the gene matches: 10. The CDR3 spans 13 residues. Per the germline V gene, CDR1 is DFQATT and CDR2 is SNEGSKA (reference sequence). The CDR3 sequence: CSAPGLAVEGQYF. As DNA, the CDR3 is TGCAGTGCCCCGGGACTAGCGGTTGAGGGGCAGTACTTC.

This clone was detected only a few times. This chain uses TRBV12-3 or TRBV12-4 with TRBJ2-7, with 12 nucleotides matching TRBD2. V trimming: 6 bases; J trimming: 12 bases; junction bases outside the gene matches: 12. There are 14 residues in the CDR3. The CDR3 region has the DNA TGTGCCAGCAGCGATATTAGGACTAGCGGGACTTGGTACTTC. It is translated as CASSDIRTSGTWYF.

The rearrangement joins TRBV6-5 to TRBJ1-2, with 12 bases lining up with TRBD1. The ends lost 3 bases at V and 7 bases at J; junction bases unmatched: 12. CDR1 MNHEY and CDR2 SVGAGI come from the germline V gene. The CDR3 consists of 17 residues. This CDR3 is CASSYNFWDRGHSGYTF. The CDR3 bases are TGTGCCAGCAGTTATAACTTTTGGGACAGGGGGCATAGTGGCTACACCTTC.

This clone was counted a few times. The V call is TRBV6-1, the J call TRBJ2-7, with 8 bases aligning to TRBD2. Germline CDR1 MNHNS, CDR2 SASEGT. The CDR3 sequence is 14 residues long. Trimming at V came to 7 bases and at J to 2 bases, leaving 7 bases not matched to a gene. CDR3 DNA sequence: TGTGCCAGCAAGGGTTCGGGAGGGCCCTACGAGCAGTACTTC. It translates to CASKGSGGPYEQYF.